This T cell receptor (beta chain) was recorded in a study of T cell responses to AZD1222 COVID-19 vaccine. Findings of the study overall: Only five to seven individuals given AZD1222 were seropositive at baseline. There were repertoire samples only from the period after the peak T cell response. Clonal diversity may have been underestimated in mostly white British donors.

Germline V CDR1 and CDR2: LNHDA, SQIVND (reference sequence). The CDR3 totals 16 residues. Trimming took 8 bases from V and 7 from J, leaving 24 bases between them. Comments on this clone: Its antigen is still unknown.

Some clones are missing from TCRdb's copy, which holds only in-frame ones; the method was immunoSEQ multiplex PCR. The sample consists of 150,000 or so clones, approximately 88% of them appearing once. Sequencing used peripheral blood, obtained on day 0 of AZD1222 vaccination. This receptor was taken from an adult in good health. The V call is TRBV19, the J call TRBJ2-1; D may be TRBD1 (6 bases). CDR3 region: CASRAPGHRGGNEQFF. The DNA for the CDR3 is TGTGCCAGTCGCGCACCGGGACACCGAGGGGGAAATGAGCAGTTCTTC.